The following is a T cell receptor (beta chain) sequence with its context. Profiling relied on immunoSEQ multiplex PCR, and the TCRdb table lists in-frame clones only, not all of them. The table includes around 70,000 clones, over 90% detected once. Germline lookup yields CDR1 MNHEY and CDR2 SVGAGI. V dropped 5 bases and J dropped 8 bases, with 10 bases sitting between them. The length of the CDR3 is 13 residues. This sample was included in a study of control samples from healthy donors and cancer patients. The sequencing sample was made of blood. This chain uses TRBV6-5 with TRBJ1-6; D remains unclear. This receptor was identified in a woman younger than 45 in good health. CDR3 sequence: CASSQTAHSPLHF. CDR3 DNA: TGTGCCAGCAGTCAAACCGCCCATTCACCCCTCCACTTT.